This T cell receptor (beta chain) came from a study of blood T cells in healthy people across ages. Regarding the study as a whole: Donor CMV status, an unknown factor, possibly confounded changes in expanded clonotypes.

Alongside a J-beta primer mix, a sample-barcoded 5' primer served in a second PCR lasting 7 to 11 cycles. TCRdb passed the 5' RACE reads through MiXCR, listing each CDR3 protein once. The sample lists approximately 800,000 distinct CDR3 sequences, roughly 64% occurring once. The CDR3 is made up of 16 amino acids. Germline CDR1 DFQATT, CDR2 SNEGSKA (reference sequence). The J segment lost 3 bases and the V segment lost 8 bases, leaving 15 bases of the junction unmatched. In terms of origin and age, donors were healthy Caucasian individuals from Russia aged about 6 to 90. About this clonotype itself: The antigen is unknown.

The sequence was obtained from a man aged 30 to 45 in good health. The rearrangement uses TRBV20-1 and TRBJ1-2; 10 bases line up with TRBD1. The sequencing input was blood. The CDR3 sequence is CSTLARDRGHDYGYTF. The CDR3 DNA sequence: TGCAGTACTCTAGCCCGGGACAGGGGACATGACTATGGCTACACCTTC.